This paragraph covers one T cell receptor beta chain sequence. What it recognizes is unknown. This sample was taken from a study of CD8+ T cells in alopecia areata. Study conclusions and caveats: Possibly because of HLA-related factors, TCR sharing was less clear across patients than in mice. Normal scalp had lower clonality than lesional scalp, with alopecia totalis/universalis lesions showing this most strongly.

Germline V gene data show CDR1 as SGHTA and CDR2 as FQGNSA. The CDR3 extends over 15 amino acids. Trimming removed 1 base at V and 4 bases at J, with 13 bases between. RNA extraction was followed by reverse transcription into cDNA, which acted as the sequencing template. Only in-frame clones appear in the TCRdb table, and some are missing; sequencing was by immunoSEQ multiplex PCR. The sample has under 250,000 clones, roughly three fifths seen once. The V and J genes are TRBV7-2 and TRBJ2-5, with D possibly matching TRBD1 (7 bases). This clonotype was obtained from a human donor in good health. The sample taken for sequencing was CD8+ T cells sorted from blood. CDR3 in DNA: TGTGCCAGCAGCTTAGAATACAGGGGAGGAGAGACCCAGTACTTC. The encoded protein is CASSLEYRGGETQYF.